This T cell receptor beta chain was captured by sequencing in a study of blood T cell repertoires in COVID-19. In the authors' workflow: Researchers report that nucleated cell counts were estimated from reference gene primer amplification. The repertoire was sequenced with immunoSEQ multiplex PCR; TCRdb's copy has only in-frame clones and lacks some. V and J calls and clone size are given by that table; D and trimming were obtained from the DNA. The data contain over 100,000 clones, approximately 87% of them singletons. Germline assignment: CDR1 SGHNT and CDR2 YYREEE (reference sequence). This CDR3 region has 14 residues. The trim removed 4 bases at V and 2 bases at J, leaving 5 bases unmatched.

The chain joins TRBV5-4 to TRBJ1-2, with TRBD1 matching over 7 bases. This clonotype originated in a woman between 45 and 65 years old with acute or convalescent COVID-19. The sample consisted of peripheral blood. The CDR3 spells CASSAKTGNYGYTF. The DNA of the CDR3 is TGTGCCAGCAGCGCGAAGACAGGGAACTATGGCTACACCTTC.